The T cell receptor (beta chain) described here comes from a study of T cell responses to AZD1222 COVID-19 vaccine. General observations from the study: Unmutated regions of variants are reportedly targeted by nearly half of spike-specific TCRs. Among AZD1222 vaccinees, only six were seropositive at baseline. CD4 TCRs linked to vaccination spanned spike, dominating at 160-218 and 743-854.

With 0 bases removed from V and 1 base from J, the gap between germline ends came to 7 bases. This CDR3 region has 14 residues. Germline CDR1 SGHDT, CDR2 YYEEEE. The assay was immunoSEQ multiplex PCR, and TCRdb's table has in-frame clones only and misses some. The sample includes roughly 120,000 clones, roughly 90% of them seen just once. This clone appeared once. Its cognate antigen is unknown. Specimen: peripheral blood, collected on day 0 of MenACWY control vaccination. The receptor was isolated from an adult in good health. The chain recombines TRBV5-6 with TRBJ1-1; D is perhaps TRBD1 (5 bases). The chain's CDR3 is CASSLVRGNTEAFF. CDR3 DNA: TGTGCCAGCAGCTTGGTGAGGGGGAACACTGAAGCTTTCTTT.